This T cell receptor beta chain was identified during a study of Ad26.COV2.S vaccination and SARS-CoV-2 variants. About the study: Once, or twice with 56 days between doses, Ad26.COV2.S was given intramuscularly. The study's findings and limits: Marked by substantial breadth, spike-specific CD8+ and CD4+ T cell responses were reportedly seen after vaccination. Using TCR breadth and depth analyses may have led to underestimated total T cell responses.

Clones were sequenced by immunoSEQ multiplex PCR, and TCRdb holds only the in-frame ones, with some missing. Among some 410,000 clones listed, about 90% were seen once. J gave up 2 bases and V 6 bases, and 19 bases lay outside the gene matches. The CDR3 runs to 19 residues. Germline CDR1 reads SNHLY; CDR2 reads FYNNEI. Remarks on this clone: Its antigen is unknown.

Indicated treatment: 15 to 20 received Ad26.COV2.S at low or high dose, single or two shots; 5 received placebo; per-sample allocation not given. On day 63 after the first injection, vaccine and placebo recipients gave samples. The vaccine delivered Wuhan-strain SARS-CoV-2 spike through an Ad26 vector. The sequenced sample was peripheral blood, obtained in a trial of Ad26.COV2.S vaccine versus placebo. The origin of this receptor is a person aged 18-65 years who received the Ad26.COV2.S COVID-19 vaccine or a placebo. The chain joins TRBV2 to TRBJ1-3, with 7 bases matching TRBD1. The CDR3 region is CASSESRQGGVSTGNTIYF. The CDR3 bases are TGTGCCAGCAGCGAATCAAGACAGGGTGGCGTTAGTACTGGAAACACCATATATTTT.